Reported below is one T cell receptor (beta chain). This specimen belongs to a study of blood T cells in healthy people across ages. Through a sample-barcoded 5' primer and a J-beta primer mix, a second PCR was run for 7 to 11 cycles. TCRdb reprocessed the 5' RACE reads via MiXCR and lists one record per CDR3 protein. The data contain over 600,000 distinct CDR3 sequences, more than 35% of them seen just once; the ten biggest clones take up about a sixth. The length of the CDR3 is 12 residues. V was clipped by 2 bases and J by 8 bases, with 8 bases between them. Per germline, CDR1 LGHDT and CDR2 YNNKEL (reference sequence).

This sequence was found in a man older than 75 in good health. This chain connects TRBV3-1 to TRBJ2-3; D is unresolved. Source material: blood. CDR3 residues: CASSQSLGTQYF. CDR3 coding DNA: TGTGCCAGCAGCCAATCCTTGGGTACGCAGTATTTT.